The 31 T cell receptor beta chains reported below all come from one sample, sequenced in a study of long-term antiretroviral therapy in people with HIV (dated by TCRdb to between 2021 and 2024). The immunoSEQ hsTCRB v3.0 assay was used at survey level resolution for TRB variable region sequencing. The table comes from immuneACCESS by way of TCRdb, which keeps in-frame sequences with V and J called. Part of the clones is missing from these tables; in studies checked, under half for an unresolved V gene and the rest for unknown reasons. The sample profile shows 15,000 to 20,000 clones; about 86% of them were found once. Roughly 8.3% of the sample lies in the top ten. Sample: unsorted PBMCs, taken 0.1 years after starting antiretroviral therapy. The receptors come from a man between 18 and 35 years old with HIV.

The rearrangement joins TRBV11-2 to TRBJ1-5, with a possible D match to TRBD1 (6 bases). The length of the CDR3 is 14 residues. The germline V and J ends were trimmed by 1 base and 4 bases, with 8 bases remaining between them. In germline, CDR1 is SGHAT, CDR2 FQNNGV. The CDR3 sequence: CASSLGQANQPQHF. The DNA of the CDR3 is TGTGCCAGCAGCTTAGGACAGGCGAATCAGCCCCAGCATTTT. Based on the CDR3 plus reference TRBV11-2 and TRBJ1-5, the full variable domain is EAGVAQSPRYKIIEKRQSVAFWCNPISGHATLYWYQQILGQGPKLLIQFQNNGVVDDSQLPKDRFSAERLKGVDSTLKIQPAKLEDSAVYLCASSLGQANQPQHFGDGTRLSIL.

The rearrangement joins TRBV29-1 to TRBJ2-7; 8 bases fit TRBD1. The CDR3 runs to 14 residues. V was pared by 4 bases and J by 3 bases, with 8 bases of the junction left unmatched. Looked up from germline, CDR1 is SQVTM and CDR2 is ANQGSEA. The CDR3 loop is CSVVSGTGFYEQYF. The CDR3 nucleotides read TGCAGCGTTGTCTCTGGGACAGGCTTCTACGAGCAGTACTTC.

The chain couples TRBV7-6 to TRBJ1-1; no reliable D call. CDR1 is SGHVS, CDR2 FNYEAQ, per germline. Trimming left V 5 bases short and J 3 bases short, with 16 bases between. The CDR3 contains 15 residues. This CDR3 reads CASSASVGWDTEAFF. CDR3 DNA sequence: TGTGCCAGCAGCGCGTCCGTGGGCTGGGACACTGAAGCTTTCTTT.

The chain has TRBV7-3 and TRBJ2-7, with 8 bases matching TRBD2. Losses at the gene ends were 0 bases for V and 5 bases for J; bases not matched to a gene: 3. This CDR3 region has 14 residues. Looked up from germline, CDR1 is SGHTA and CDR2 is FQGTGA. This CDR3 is CASSLTGGAHEQYF. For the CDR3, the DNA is TGTGCCAGCAGCTTAACCGGGGGGGCCCACGAGCAGTACTTC.

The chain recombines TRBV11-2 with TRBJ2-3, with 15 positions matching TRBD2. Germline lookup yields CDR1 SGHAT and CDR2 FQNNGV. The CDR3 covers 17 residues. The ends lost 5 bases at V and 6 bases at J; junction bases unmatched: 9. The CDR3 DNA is TGTGCCAGCAGCCCCGAACCCGGACTAGCGGGAGGGGATACGCAGTATTTT. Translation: CASSPEPGLAGGDTQYF.

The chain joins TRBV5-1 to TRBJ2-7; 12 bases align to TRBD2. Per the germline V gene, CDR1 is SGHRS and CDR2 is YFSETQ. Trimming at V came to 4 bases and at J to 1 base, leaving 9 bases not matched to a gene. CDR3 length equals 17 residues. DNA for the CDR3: TGCGCCAGCAGCCTAAATCCTAGCGGGGGGGGATCCTACGAGCAGTACTTC. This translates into CASSLNPSGGGSYEQYF.

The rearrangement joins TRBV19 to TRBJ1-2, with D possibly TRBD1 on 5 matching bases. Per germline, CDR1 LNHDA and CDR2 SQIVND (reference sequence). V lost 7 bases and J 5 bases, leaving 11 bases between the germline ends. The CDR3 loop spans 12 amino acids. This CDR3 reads CASKGGTYGYTF. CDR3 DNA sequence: TGTGCCAGTAAGGGTGGGACTTATGGCTACACCTTC.

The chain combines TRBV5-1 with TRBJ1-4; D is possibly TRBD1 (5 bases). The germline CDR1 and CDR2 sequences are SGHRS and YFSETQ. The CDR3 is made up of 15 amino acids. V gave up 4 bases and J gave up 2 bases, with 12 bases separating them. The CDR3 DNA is TGCGCCAGCAGCAGGGTGTCAGGGACTAATGAAAAACTGTTTTTT. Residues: CASSRVSGTNEKLFF. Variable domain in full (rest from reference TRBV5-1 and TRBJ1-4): KAGVTQTPRYLIKTRGQQVTLSCSPISGHRSVSWYQQTPGQGLQFLFEYFSETQRNKGNFPGRFSGRQFSNSRSEMNVSTLELGDSALYLCASSRVSGTNEKLFFGSGTQLSVL.

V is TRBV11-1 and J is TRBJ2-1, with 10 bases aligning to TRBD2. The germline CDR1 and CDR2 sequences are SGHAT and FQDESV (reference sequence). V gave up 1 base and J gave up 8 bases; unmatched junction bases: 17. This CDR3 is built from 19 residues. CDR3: CASSLVPALLAGDRDEQFF. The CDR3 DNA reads TGTGCCAGCAGCTTAGTCCCCGCCCTGCTAGCGGGAGACAGGGATGAGCAGTTCTTC.

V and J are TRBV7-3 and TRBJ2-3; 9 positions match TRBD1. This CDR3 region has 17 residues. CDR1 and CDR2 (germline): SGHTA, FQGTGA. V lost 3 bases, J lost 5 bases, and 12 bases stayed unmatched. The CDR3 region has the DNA TGTGCCAGCAGCTTGCTATCCGGGACAGGGCTGGGAGATACGCAGTATTTT. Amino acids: CASSLLSGTGLGDTQYF.

CDR3 in amino acids: CASSEKNQDGPYVYQPQHF. CDR3 DNA sequence: TGTGCCAGCAGTGAAAAAAACCAGGACGGGCCGTATGTCTATCAGCCCCAGCATTTT. The J gene is TRBJ1-5, the V gene TRBV6-1; the D is unclear. This CDR3 has 19 residues. The germline V gene has CDR1 MNHNS and CDR2 SASEGT. V gave up 2 bases and J gave up 5 bases, with 25 bases separating them.

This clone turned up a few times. CDR3 bases: TGTGCCAGCAGCGCCGAGGGGACAGGGTACACAGATACGCAGTATTTT. As protein: CASSAEGTGYTDTQYF. The chain links TRBV9 to TRBJ2-3, with TRBD1 matching 9 bases. V dropped 3 bases and J dropped 2; count of bases not matched to a gene: 7. Germline V gene lookup returns CDR1 SGDLS and CDR2 YYNGEE. The CDR3 has 16 residues.

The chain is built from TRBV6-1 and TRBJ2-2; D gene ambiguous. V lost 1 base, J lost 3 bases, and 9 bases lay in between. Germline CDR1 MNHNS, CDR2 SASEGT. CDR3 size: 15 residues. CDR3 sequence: CASSEVPRDTGELFF. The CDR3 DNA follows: TGTGCCAGCAGTGAAGTCCCACGGGACACCGGGGAGCTGTTTTTT.

Here the CDR3 reads CASSLRGDTEAFF. The CDR3 DNA sequence: TGTGCCAGCAGCTTACGCGGTGACACTGAAGCTTTCTTT. The V and J genes are TRBV7-3 and TRBJ1-1, with D hard to call. This CDR3 comprises 13 residues. Germline V gene data show CDR1 as SGHTA and CDR2 as FQGTGA. V was pared by 2 bases and J by 3 bases, with 7 bases between.

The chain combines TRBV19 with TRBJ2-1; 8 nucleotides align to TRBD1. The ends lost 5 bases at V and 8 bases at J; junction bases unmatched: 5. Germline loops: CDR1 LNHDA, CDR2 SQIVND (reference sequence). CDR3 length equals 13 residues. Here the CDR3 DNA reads TGTGCCAGTAGTTGGGACAGGAGGGATGAGCAGTTCTTC. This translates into CASSWDRRDEQFF.

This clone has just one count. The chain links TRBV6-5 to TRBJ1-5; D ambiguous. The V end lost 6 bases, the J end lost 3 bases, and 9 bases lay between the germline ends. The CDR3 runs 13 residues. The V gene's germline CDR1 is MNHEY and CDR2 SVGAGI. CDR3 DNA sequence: TGTGCCAGCAGCCTCGGGGACAATCAGCCCCAGCATTTT. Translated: CASSLGDNQPQHF.

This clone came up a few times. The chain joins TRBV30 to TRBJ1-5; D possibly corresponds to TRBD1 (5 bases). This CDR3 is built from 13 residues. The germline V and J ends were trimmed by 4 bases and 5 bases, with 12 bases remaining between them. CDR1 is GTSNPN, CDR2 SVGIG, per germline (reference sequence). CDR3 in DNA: TGTGCCTGGAATAGCAGGGACGATCAGCCCCAGCATTTT. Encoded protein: CAWNSRDDQPQHF. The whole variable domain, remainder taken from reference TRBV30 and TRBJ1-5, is SQTIHQWPATLVQPVGSPLSLECTVEGTSNPNLYWYRQAAGRGLQLLFYSVGIGQISSEVPQNLSASRPQDRQFILSSKKLLLSDSGFYLCAWNSRDDQPQHFGDGTRLSIL.

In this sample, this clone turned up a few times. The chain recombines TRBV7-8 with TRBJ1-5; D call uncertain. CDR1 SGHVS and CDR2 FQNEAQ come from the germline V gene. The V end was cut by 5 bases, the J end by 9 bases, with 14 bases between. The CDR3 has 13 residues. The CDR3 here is CASSEAQRGPQHF. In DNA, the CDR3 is TGTGCCAGCAGCGAGGCCCAGCGTGGGCCCCAGCATTTT.

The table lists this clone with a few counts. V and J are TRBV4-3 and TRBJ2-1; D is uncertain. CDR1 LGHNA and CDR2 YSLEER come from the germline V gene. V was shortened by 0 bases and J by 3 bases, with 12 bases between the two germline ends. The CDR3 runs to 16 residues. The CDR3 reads CASSQERSEVYNEQFF. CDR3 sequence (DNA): TGCGCCAGCAGCCAAGAGCGGAGTGAGGTCTACAATGAGCAGTTCTTC.

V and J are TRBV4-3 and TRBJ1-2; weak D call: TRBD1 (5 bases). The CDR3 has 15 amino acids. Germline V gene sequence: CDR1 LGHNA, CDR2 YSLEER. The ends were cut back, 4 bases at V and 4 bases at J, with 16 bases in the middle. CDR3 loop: CASSLSGGALYGYTF. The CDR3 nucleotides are TGCGCCAGCAGCCTCTCCGGTGGGGCCCTCTATGGCTACACCTTC.

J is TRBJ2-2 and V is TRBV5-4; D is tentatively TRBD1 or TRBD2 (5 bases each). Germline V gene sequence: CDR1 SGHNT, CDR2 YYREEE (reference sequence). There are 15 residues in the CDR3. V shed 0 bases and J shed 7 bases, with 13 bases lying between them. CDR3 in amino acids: CASSLARGWGGELFF. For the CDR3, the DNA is TGTGCCAGCAGCTTGGCTCGGGGCTGGGGCGGGGAGCTGTTTTTT. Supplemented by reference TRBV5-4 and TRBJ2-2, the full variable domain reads ETGVTQSPTHLIKTRGQQVTLRCSSQSGHNTVSWYQQALGQGPQFIFQYYREEENGRGNFPPRFSGLQFPNYSSELNVNALELDDSALYLCASSLARGWGGELFFGEGSRLTVL.

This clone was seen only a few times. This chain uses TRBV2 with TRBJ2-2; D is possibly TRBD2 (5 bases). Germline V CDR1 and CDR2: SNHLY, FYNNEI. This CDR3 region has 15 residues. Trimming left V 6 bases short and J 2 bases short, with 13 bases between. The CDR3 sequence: CASRVFEGNTGELFF. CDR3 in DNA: TGTGCCAGCAGGGTCTTCGAGGGAAACACCGGGGAGCTGTTTTTT. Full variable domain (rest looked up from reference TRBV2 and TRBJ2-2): EPEVTQTPSHQVTQMGQEVILRCVPISNHLYFYWYRQILGQKVEFLVSFYNNEISEKSEIFDDQFSVERPDGSNFTLKIRSTKLEDSAMYFCASRVFEGNTGELFFGEGSRLTVL.

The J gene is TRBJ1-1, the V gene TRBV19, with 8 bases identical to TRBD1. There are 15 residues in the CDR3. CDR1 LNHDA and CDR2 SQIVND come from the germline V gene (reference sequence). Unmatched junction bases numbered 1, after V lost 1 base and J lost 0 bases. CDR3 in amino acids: CASSIGTGMNTEAFF. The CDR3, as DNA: TGTGCCAGTAGTATAGGGACAGGGATGAACACTGAAGCTTTCTTT.

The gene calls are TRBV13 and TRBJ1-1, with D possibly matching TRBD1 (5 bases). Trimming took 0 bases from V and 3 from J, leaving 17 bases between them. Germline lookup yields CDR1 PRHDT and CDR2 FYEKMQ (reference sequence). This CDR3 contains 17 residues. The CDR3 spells CASSLGLNRGGYTEAFF. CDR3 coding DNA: TGTGCCAGCAGCTTAGGCCTTAACCGCGGGGGTTACACTGAAGCTTTCTTT.

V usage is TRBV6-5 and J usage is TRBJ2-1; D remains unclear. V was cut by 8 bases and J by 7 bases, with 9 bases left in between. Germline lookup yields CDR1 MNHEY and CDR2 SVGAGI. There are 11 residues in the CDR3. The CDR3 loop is CASADPNEQFF. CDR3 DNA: TGTGCCAGCGCGGATCCGAATGAGCAGTTCTTC.

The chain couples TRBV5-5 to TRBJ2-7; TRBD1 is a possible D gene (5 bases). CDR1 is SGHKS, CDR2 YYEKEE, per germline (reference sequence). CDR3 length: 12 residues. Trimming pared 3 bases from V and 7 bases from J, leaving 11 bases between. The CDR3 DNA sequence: TGTGCCAGCAGCTCGACAGCCCGGGAGCAGTACTTC. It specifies CASSSTAREQYF.

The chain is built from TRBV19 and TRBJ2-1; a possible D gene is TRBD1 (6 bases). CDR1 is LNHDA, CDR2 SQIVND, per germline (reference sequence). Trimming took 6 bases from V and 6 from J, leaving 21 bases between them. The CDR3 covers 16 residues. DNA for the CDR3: TGTGCCAGTAGGGAACAGGGAAGGGCCCTGGGCAATGAGCAGTTCTTC. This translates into CASREQGRALGNEQFF. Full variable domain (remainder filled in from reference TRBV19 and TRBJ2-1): DGGITQSPKYLFRKEGQNVTLSCEQNLNHDAMYWYRQDPGQGLRLIYYSQIVNDFQKGDIAEGYSVSREKKESFPLTVTSAQKNPTAFYLCASREQGRALGNEQFFGPGTRLTVL.

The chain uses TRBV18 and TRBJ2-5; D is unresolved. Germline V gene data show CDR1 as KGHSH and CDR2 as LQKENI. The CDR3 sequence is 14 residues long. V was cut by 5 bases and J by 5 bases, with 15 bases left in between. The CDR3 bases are TGTGCCAGCTCATCGGACGTAGGGCGTGAGACCCAGTACTTC. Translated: CASSSDVGRETQYF.

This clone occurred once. The CDR3 sequence: CASGRDWNNEQFF. CDR3 in DNA: TGTGCCAGCGGCCGGGACTGGAACAATGAGCAGTTCTTC. The V call is TRBV14, the J call TRBJ2-1, with D maybe TRBD2 (6 bases). Germline CDR1 SGHDN, CDR2 FVKESK. The CDR3 length is 13 residues. V was shortened by 8 bases and J by 5 bases, with 13 bases between the two germline ends.

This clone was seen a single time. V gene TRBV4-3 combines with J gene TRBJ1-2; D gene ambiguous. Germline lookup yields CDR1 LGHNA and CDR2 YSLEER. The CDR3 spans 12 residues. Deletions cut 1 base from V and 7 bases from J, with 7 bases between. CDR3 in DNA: TGCGCCAGCAGCCAAGGGGCGGGTGGCTACACCTTC. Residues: CASSQGAGGYTF.

CDR3 sequence reads: CASSQDQQGTDTQYF. DNA for the CDR3: TGCGCCAGCAGCCAAGACCAACAGGGGACAGATACGCAGTATTTT. This chain connects TRBV4-3 to TRBJ2-3; TRBD1 agrees at 7 bases. V dropped 0 bases and J dropped 3; count of bases not matched to a gene: 3. This CDR3 has 15 residues. CDR1 is LGHNA and CDR2 is YSLEER in the germline V gene.